The rows below give T cell receptor beta chains drawn from one sample of a study of CD8+CD57+ T cells in acquired aplastic anemia. TCRdb itself ran the reads through MiXCR, one entry per CDR3 protein. The repertoire holds around 230,000 distinct CDR3 sequences, with approximately 60% as singletons. What was sequenced was sorted CD4+, CD8+, or CD8+CD57+ T cells (not recorded which) from PBMCs. These receptors all stem from a human donor in good health. CDR3s include the opening cysteine and the closing phenylalanine or tryptophan. A D gene is named only where the DNA matches it firmly. Size values are once, few and many counts, or a class for expanded clones, and some rows have none.

clone size,J gene,D gene,V gene,CDR3 DNA,CDR3 protein
NA,TRBJ1-2,NA,TRBV24-1,TGTGCCACCAGCGACCACAGCTATGGCTACACCTTC,CATSDHSYGYTF
NA,TRBJ1-4,NA,TRBV2,TGTGCCAGCAGTGAATCGGGGGGCCGGGGTGAAAAACTGTTTTTT,CASSESGGRGEKLFF
NA,TRBJ1-2,NA,TRBV25-1,TGTGCCAGTAGTTTCACCCCCCCGGGCCCCGATGGCTACACCTTC,CASSFTPPGPDGYTF
few,TRBJ1-2,NA,TRBV10-3,TGTGCCATCAGTGAAACAGCCTTAAACTATGGCTACACCTTC,CAISETALNYGYTF
NA,TRBJ2-7,TRBD1,TRBV2,TGTGCCAGCAGTGGTGGACAGGGTTGGGTCGAGCAGTACTTC,CASSGGQGWVEQYF
NA,TRBJ1-5,TRBD1,TRBV2,TGTGCCGGACACAGGGGACCTAATCAGCCCCAGCATTTT,CAGHRGPNQPQHF
many,TRBJ2-3,TRBD2,TRBV27,TGTGCCAGCAGTTTATCTAGCGGGGGGGGAGATACGCAGTATTTT,CASSLSSGGGDTQYF
once,TRBJ2-5,TRBD1,TRBV9,TGTGCCAGCAGCGCGCGGACAGGGGAGACCCAGTACTTC,CASSARTGETQYF
NA,TRBJ2-3,NA,TRBV9,TGTGCCAGCAGCGCTGGGTACAGGGATACAGATACGCAGTATTTT,CASSAGYRDTDTQYF
NA,TRBJ2-7,TRBD2,TRBV7-2,TGTGCCAGCAGCCTAAGGGGGACTAGCGGGGGGTTCTCCTACGAGCAGTACTTC,CASSLRGTSGGFSYEQYF
NA,TRBJ1-1,NA,TRBV15,TGTGCCACCAGCAGAGATTGGAAGGACACTGAAGCTTTCTTT,CATSRDWKDTEAFF
NA,TRBJ2-1,NA,TRBV4-1,TGCGCCAGCAGCCAAGAGAGGGGAATGGAGACCCAGTTCTTC,CASSQERGMETQFF
many,TRBJ2-5,TRBD2,TRBV29-1,TGCAGCGGGGAATGGGCGGGGGGGCAAGAGACCCAGTACTTC,CSGEWAGGQETQYF
NA,TRBJ2-2,TRBD1,TRBV24-1,TGTGCCACCAGTGAAAACCCAAATAACAGGGGGCGAGGGGAGCTGTTTTTT,CATSENPNNRGRGELFF
NA,TRBJ1-5,NA,TRBV19,TGTGCCAGTAGTGCACTAAATCAGCCCCAGCATTTT,CASSALNQPQHF
NA,TRBJ2-3,NA,TRBV19,TGTGCCAGTAGTATATCGAGCAATACGCAGTATTTT,CASSISSNTQYF
NA,TRBJ1-2,NA,TRBV15,TGTGCCACCAGCGGACGGGGCGAGGGGGGCTATTTTGGCTACACCTTC,CATSGRGEGGYFGYTF
NA,TRBJ1-4,NA,TRBV2,TGTGCCAGCAGTGGGGGCAGGGCTGATGAAAAACTGTTTTTT,CASSGGRADEKLFF
NA,TRBJ2-1,NA,TRBV29-1,TGCAGCGTGGATATCGACTCTGCTAGAGGGCTATCGGAGTACAATGAGCAGTTCTTC,CSVDIDSARGLSEYNEQFF
NA,TRBJ2-3,NA,TRBV7-8,NA,CASSIYLCSGDTKDTDTQYF
NA,TRBJ2-1,NA,TRBV13,TGTGCCAGCAGCTTAGCGATGGAGGGGGCTCGGGGCTCCTACAATGAGCAGTTCTTC,CASSLAMEGARGSYNEQFF
many,TRBJ1-2,TRBD1,TRBV4-3,TGCGCCAGCAGCCAAGCCAACGTCAGGGGGGAACAAGCTAACTATGGCTACACCTTC,CASSQANVRGEQANYGYTF
NA,TRBJ2-5,NA,TRBV15,TGTGCCACCAGCGAAGAGTGGGGGCTCGAGGAGACCCAGTACTTC,CATSEEWGLEETQYF
NA,TRBJ2-7,TRBD1,TRBV20-1,TGCAGTGCCAAAGGACAGGTGAACGAGCAGTACTTC,CSAKGQVNEQYF
many,TRBJ2-7,TRBD1,TRBV11-3,TGTGCCAGCAGCCCCGGGACAGGAATGTACGAGCAGTACTTC,CASSPGTGMYEQYF
NA,TRBJ1-2,NA,TRBV5-6,TGTGCCAGCAGCCCGAGGGGGATAGGCTATGGCTACACCTTC,CASSPRGIGYGYTF
NA,TRBJ2-2,NA,TRBV5-1,TGCGCCAGCTCACCTATAGGGACCGGGGAGCTGTTTTTT,CASSPIGTGELFF
NA,TRBJ2-7,TRBD2,TRBV6-2/TRBV6-3,TGTGCCAGCACCACTAGCGGGGGATCCTACGAGCAGTACTTC,CASTTSGGSYEQYF
NA,TRBJ1-1,TRBD1,TRBV19,TGTGCCAGCACAGGGGCTCACTTGGGACGAACTGAAGCTTTCTTT,CASTGAHLGRTEAFF
NA,TRBJ2-3,TRBD1,TRBV24-1,TGTGCCACCAGTGCCCAATTCCAGGGGGAAATTCACACAGATACGCAGTATTTT,CATSAQFQGEIHTDTQYF
few,TRBJ1-6,NA,TRBV7-9,TGTGCCAGCAGGTGGGACGGGGAAAATTCACCCCTCCACTTT,CASRWDGENSPLHF
NA,TRBJ2-3,NA,TRBV2,TGTGCCAGCAGTGAGGCCATTTCTAGCACAGATACGCAGTATTTT,CASSEAISSTDTQYF
NA,TRBJ2-7,NA,TRBV25-1,TGTGCCAGCAGTATGGGAGTTGGATCCGACAGTGGGAGCTACGAGCAGTACTTC,CASSMGVGSDSGSYEQYF
NA,TRBJ1-2,NA,TRBV4-1,TGCGCCAGCAGCCAAGATCGGGCAGGGTATAGCTATGGCTACACCTTC,CASSQDRAGYSYGYTF
NA,TRBJ1-2,TRBD1,TRBV19,TGTGCCAGTAGTGGGGACAGGGGGACCTATGGCTACACCTTC,CASSGDRGTYGYTF
many,TRBJ2-7,NA,TRBV20-1,TGCAGTGCAAACGCCCGGAACTCCTACGAGCAGTACTTC,CSANARNSYEQYF
NA,TRBJ2-1,NA,TRBV7-8,TGTGCCAGCAGTGACGGGGGGCCGTACAATGAGCAGTTCTTC,CASSDGGPYNEQFF
NA,TRBJ2-5,TRBD1,TRBV6-5,TGTGCCAGCAGTTACGCCGACAGGGTGGAGACCCAGTACTTC,CASSYADRVETQYF
NA,TRBJ2-7,NA,TRBV29-1,TGCAGCGCTGAGGGCGCGTCCTACGAGCAGTACTTC,CSAEGASYEQYF
NA,TRBJ2-5,NA,TRBV25-1,TGTGCCAGCAGTGAATATAGAGGGGCGGAGGAGACCCAGTACTTC,CASSEYRGAEETQYF
NA,TRBJ2-5,NA,TRBV7-6,TGTGCCAGCAGCTTAGCTAGATCCGGTGACCAAGAGACCCAGTACTTC,CASSLARSGDQETQYF
NA,TRBJ2-1,NA,TRBV12-3/TRBV12-4,TGTGCCAGCAGTTTGGGGGGATCCAAGCAGTTCTTC,CASSLGGSKQFF
many,TRBJ2-2,TRBD1,TRBV24-1,TGTGCCACCAGTGACTCCTTAGGGCGGACAGGGAACACCGGGGAGCTGTTTTTT,CATSDSLGRTGNTGELFF
once,TRBJ2-6,NA,TRBV2,TGTGCCAGCAGTGAAAGAGGGGCCAACGTCCTGACTTTC,CASSERGANVLTF
NA,TRBJ2-1,NA,TRBV20-1,TGCAGTGCCGAGACTAGTACGACGCCGAGGGAATGGTTCTTC,CSAETSTTPREWFF
NA,TRBJ1-1,TRBD1,TRBV29-1,TGCAGCGTTGATGGACAGGGGGGGAACACTGAAGCTTTCTTT,CSVDGQGGNTEAFF
NA,TRBJ1-2,NA,TRBV29-1,TGCAGTTACTCGAGTAGGACAGCCTACTATGGCTACACCTTC,CSYSSRTAYYGYTF
NA,TRBJ1-2,NA,TRBV7-8,TGTGCCAGCAGCCCAGAGGGGGGGGCGATCTATGGCTACACCTTC,CASSPEGGAIYGYTF
many,TRBJ2-7,NA,TRBV27,TGTGCCAGCAGTTTACTAGTTGACTACGAGCAGTACTTC,CASSLLVDYEQYF
NA,TRBJ2-7,TRBD1,TRBV5-4,TGTGCCAGCAGCATGCCAGGGACAGGTAGCCCGGAGCAGTACTTC,CASSMPGTGSPEQYF
NA,TRBJ1-1,NA,TRBV9,TGTGCCTGCAGCGTAGACGGTTCTGGTGGGACCGAAGCTTTCTTT,CACSVDGSGGTEAFF
NA,TRBJ2-3,NA,TRBV7-3,TGTGCCAGCAGCCTTAGAGCTAGCACAGATACGCAGTATTTT,CASSLRASTDTQYF
many,TRBJ2-3,NA,TRBV20-1,TGCAGTGCTAGAGATCTGAAGGGATTGACAGATACGCAGTATTTT,CSARDLKGLTDTQYF
NA,TRBJ2-1,NA,TRBV7-2,TGTGCCAGCAGCTTAGGGCGCGGTTATCCGGGCAATGAGCAGTTCTTC,CASSLGRGYPGNEQFF
once,TRBJ1-2,NA,TRBV2,TGTGCCAGCAGTGATATACAGTATGGCTACACCTTC,CASSDIQYGYTF
NA,TRBJ2-1,NA,TRBV7-8,TGTGCCAGCACCTTAAGAGAGTGGGGGGGCCTCTACAATGAGCAGTTCTTC,CASTLREWGGLYNEQFF
once,TRBJ1-1,NA,TRBV7-2,TGTGCCAGCAGCTTCCGGACGGAGAACACTGAAGCTTTCTTT,CASSFRTENTEAFF
NA,TRBJ1-2,TRBD1,TRBV7-9,TGTGCCAGCAGCGGACAGGGACCTCTTAGCTCTGGAAACACCTTC,CASSGQGPLSSGNTF
once,TRBJ2-3,NA,TRBV7-9,TGTGCCAGCAGATACCTCGCAGATACGCAGTATTTT,CASRYLADTQYF